The following is a T cell receptor beta chain sequence with its context. This clonotype was picked up many times. The antigen it recognizes is unknown. No base quality information exists; no much larger clone differs at one position. Genomic DNA served as template for TCR beta VDJ combination and CDR3 sequence profiling. An Illumina HiSeq 2000 was used for TCR repertoire sequencing. In the paper's pipeline: TRBV/TRBJ rearrangement plots, CDR3 size and DJ length profiles, and Simpson's diversity index were used to assess repertoires. The most abundant DNA sequence in the deep sequencing data was taken as the immunodominant clone. CDR3 amino acid sequences were screened for sharing across subjects and compared with published repertoires and the VDJdb database. TCRdb reworked the public reads: Q25 trimming with fastp, MiXCR clone assembly, productive beta chains retained. Under each unique CDR3 protein, matching rows form one entry showing the most common genes and DNA. The V and J calls, along with clone size, are taken from TCRdb and not from the paper's own processing. The sample data list about 420,000 distinct CDR3 sequences, and just under 70% of these were observed just once. The top ten clones comprise 3.5% to 4.5% of the sample.

Including the terminal cysteine and phenylalanine, the CDR3 comprises 16 residues. CDR3 DNA only is kept here, 48 bases in frame from base 1. CDR1 and CDR2 are drawn from the germline V gene (reference sequence): WNHNN, SYGVQD. V sheds 4 bases and J sheds 4 bases, leaving 19 bases between their ends. This specimen belongs to a study of CD8+CD57+ T cells in acquired aplastic anemia (dated by TCRdb to the late 2010s). With regard to the full study: On average, sorted CD4+ and CD8+ cells yielded 3 to 4 ug of extracted DNA, with a range of about 0.17 to 27.4 ug. Mean read counts for healthy donor samples were about 10 million for CD4+ cells and about 12 million for CD8+ cells.

TCR repertoires of sorted CD4+ and CD8+ blood T cells from severe aplastic anemia patients and healthy subjects were deep-sequenced in the study. Ficoll-Paque density gradient centrifugation was used to isolate peripheral blood mononuclear cells. Before DNA extraction, CD4+ and CD8+ T cells were sorted by FACS or by magnetic beads. Overall study outcomes, separate from this receptor: Roughly 30 CD8+ CDR3 sequences were shared between patients and controls but appeared highly expressed in patients and within their immunodominant clones. Between patients and healthy controls, no significant difference in CD8+ Simpson's diversity was found (P=0.060).

The sequencing sample was made of sorted CD4+, CD8+, or CD8+CD57+ T cells (not recorded which) from PBMCs. This receptor was identified in a human donor in good health, serving as a control. The rearrangement joined TRBV10-1 to TRBJ2-5; the D region may be TRBD1 or TRBD2, each matching 5 bases equally. CDR3 reads: CASSGGRTGSIETQYF. The DNA reads TGCGCCAGCAGTGGGGGCCGCACGGGGTCGATAGAGACCCAGTACTTC.